This TCR beta chain was recorded in a study of identical twins. The cDNA had a unique molecular identifier and a template-switch universal primer site. TCRdb reanalysed the 5' RACE reads using MiXCR and keeps one entry per CDR3 protein. The sample contains about 730,000 distinct CDR3 sequences, about 20% of which appear only once. Per the germline V gene, CDR1 is SNHLY and CDR2 is FYNNEI. The CDR3 has 14 residues. V was trimmed by 4 bases and J by 2 bases, leaving 10 bases between them. The same data also contributed to another study, on T cells expressing NK-cell markers. From that second work: Sorted CD3+CD56-NKG2C+, CD3+CD56+NKG2C+ and CD3+CD56+NKG2C- T cells supplied the TCR beta repertoires. Researchers report these clonotypes also headed the CD3+CD56-NKG2C+ fraction in a handful of donors. HCMV specificity was not established for the expanded NKG2C+ T cell clones.

Sequenced material: PBMCs. This TCR was sampled from a woman between 18 and 29 years old in good health. The chain joins TRBV2 to TRBJ2-3; unclear D gene. The CDR3 DNA reads as TGTGCCAGCAGTGGTAATAGATTCACAGATACGCAGTATTTT. Translating gives CASSGNRFTDTQYF. Variable domain in full (rest from reference TRBV2 and TRBJ2-3): EPEVTQTPSHQVTQMGQEVILRCVPISNHLYFYWYRQILGQKVEFLVSFYNNEISEKSEIFDDQFSVERPDGSNFTLKIRSTKLEDSAMYFCASSGNRFTDTQYFGPGTRLTVL.